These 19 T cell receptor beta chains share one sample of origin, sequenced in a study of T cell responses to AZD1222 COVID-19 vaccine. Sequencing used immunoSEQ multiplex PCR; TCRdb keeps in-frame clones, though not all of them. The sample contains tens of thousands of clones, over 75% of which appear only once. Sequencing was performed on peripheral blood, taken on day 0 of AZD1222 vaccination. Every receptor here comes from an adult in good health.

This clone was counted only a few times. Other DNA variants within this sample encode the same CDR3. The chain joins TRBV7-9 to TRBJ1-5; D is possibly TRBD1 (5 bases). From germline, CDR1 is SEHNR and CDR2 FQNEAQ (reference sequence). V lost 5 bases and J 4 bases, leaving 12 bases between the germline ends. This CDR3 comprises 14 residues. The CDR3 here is CASSHGGGNQPQHF. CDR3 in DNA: TGTGCCAGCAGCCACGGCGGGGGGAATCAGCCCCAGCATTTT.

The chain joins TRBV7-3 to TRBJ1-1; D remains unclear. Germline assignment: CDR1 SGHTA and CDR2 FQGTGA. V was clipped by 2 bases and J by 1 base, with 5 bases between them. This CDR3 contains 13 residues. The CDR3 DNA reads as TGTGCCAGCAGCTTAGCGGAGAACACTGAAGCTTTCTTT. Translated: CASSLAENTEAFF.

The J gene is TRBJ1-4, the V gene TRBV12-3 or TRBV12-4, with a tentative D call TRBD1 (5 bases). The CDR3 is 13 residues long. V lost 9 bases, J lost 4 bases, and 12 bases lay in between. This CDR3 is CASGGGFNEKLFF. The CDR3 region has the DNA TGTGCCAGTGGCGGGGGATTTAATGAAAAACTGTTTTTT.

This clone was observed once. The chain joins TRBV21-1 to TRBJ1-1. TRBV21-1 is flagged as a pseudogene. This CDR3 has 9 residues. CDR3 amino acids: CASRSKAFF. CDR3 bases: TGTGCCAGCAGGTCTAAGGCTTTCTTT.

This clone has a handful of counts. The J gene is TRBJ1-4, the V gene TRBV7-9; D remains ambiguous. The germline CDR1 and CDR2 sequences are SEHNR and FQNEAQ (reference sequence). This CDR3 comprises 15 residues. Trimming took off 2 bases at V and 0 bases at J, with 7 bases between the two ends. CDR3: CASSLSSATNEKLFF. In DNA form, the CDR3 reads TGTGCCAGCAGCTTATCGTCTGCAACTAATGAAAAACTGTTTTTT.

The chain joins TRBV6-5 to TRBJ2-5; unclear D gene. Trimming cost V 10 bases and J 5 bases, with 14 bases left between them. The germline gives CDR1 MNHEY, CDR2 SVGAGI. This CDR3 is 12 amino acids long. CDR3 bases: TGTGCCACCACATTGGGCTGGGAGACCCAGTACTTC. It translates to CATTLGWETQYF.

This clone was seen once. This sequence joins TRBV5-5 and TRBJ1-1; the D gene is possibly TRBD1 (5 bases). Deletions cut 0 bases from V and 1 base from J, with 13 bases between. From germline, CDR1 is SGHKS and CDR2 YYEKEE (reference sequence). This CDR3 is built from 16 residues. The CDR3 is CASSLGQMNSNTEAFF. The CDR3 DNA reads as TGTGCCAGCAGCTTGGGACAGATGAACTCGAACACTGAAGCTTTCTTT. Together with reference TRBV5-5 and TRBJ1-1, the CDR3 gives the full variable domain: DAGVTQSPTHLIKTRGQQVTLRCSPISGHKSVSWYQQVLGQGPQFIFQYYEKEERGRGNFPDRFSARQFPNYSSELNVNALLLGDSALYLCASSLGQMNSNTEAFFGQGTRLTVV.

The CDR3 nucleotides read TGTGCCAGCAGCCAAGATAGCGCCGAGGGGGGCGAAAAACTGTTTTTT. As protein: CASSQDSAEGGEKLFF. The rearrangement joins TRBV4-2 to TRBJ1-4; D perhaps matches TRBD1 (6 bases). This CDR3 region has 16 residues. Per germline, CDR1 LGHNA and CDR2 YNFKEQ. V lost 0 bases to trimming and J lost 8 bases, with 16 bases between them.

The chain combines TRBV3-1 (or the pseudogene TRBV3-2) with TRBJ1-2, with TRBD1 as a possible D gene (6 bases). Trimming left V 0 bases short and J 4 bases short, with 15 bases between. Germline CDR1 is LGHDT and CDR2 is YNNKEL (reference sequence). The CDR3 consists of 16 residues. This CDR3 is CASSQDGGRGTYGYTF. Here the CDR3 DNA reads TGTGCCAGCAGCCAAGATGGTGGCAGGGGAACCTATGGCTACACCTTC.

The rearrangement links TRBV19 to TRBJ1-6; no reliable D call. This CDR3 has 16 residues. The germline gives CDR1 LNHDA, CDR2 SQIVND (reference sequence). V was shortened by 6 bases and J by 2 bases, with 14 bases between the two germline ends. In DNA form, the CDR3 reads TGTGCCAGTAGGCCGCTGGAGCGCCCCTATAATTCACCCCTCCACTTT. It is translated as CASRPLERPYNSPLHF.

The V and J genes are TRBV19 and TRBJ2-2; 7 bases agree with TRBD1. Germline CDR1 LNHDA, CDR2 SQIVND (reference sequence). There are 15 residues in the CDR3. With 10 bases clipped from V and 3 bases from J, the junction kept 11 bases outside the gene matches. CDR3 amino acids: CATLAGTDDTGELFF. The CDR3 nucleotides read TGTGCCACTCTAGCCGGGACAGACGACACCGGGGAGCTGTTTTTT.

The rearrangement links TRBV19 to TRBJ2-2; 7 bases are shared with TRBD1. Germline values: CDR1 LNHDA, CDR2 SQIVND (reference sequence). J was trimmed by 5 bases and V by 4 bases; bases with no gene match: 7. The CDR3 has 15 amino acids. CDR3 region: CASSKDRERTGELFF. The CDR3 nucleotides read TGTGCCAGTAGTAAAGACAGGGAGCGAACCGGGGAGCTGTTTTTT. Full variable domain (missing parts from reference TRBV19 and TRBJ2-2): DGGITQSPKYLFRKEGQNVTLSCEQNLNHDAMYWYRQDPGQGLRLIYYSQIVNDFQKGDIAEGYSVSREKKESFPLTVTSAQKNPTAFYLCASSKDRERTGELFFGEGSRLTVL.

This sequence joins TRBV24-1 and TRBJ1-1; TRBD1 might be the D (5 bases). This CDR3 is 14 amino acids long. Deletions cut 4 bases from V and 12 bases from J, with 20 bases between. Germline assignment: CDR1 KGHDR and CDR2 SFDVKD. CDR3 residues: CATSEPAGAEGTFF. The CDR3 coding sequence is TGTGCCACCAGTGAGCCTGCTGGAGCTGAGGGGACTTTCTTT.

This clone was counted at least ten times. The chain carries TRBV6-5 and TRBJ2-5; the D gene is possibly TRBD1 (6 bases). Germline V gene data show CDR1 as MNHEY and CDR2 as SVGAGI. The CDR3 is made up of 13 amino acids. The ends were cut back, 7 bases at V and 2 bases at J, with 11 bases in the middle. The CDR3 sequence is CASNRGGQETQYF. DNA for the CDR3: TGTGCCAGCAACCGAGGGGGACAAGAGACCCAGTACTTC.

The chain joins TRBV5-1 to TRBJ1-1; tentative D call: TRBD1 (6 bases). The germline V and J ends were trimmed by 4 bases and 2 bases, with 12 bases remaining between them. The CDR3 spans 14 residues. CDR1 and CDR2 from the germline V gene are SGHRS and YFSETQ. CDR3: CASSRGTSNTEAFF. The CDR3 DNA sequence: TGCGCCAGCAGCAGAGGGACAAGCAACACTGAAGCTTTCTTT. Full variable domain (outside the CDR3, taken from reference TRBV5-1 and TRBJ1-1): KAGVTQTPRYLIKTRGQQVTLSCSPISGHRSVSWYQQTPGQGLQFLFEYFSETQRNKGNFPGRFSGRQFSNSRSEMNVSTLELGDSALYLCASSRGTSNTEAFFGQGTRLTVV.

The CDR3: CASSLTAMNTEAFF. The CDR3, as DNA: TGTGCCAGCAGCTTAACAGCAATGAACACTGAAGCTTTCTTT. This rearrangement joins TRBV7-3 to TRBJ1-1; D is undetermined. Germline V gives CDR1 SGHTA, CDR2 FQGTGA. The CDR3 totals 14 residues. V was pared by 0 bases and J by 0 bases, with 5 bases between.

This CDR3 is CASSQVQYSEQYF. DNA of the CDR3: TGTGCCAGCAGCCAAGTACAGTACTCCGAGCAGTACTTC. The rearrangement uses TRBV14 and TRBJ2-7; D not resolved. This CDR3 comprises 13 residues. Trimming removed 1 base at V and 6 bases at J, with 10 bases between. Germline CDR1 is SGHDN and CDR2 is FVKESK.

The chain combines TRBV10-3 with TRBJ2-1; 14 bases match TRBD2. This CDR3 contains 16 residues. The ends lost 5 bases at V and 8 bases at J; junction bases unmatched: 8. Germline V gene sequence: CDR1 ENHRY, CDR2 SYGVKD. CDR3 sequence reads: CAISLGTSGGGDEQFF. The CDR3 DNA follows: TGTGCCATCAGTCTCGGGACTAGCGGGGGCGGGGATGAGCAGTTCTTC.

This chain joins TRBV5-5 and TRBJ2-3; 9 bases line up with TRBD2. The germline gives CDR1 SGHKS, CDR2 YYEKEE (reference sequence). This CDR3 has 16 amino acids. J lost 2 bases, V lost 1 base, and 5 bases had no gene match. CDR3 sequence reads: CASSLRQRGDTDTQYF. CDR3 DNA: TGTGCCAGCAGCTTGCGGCAGCGGGGGGACACAGATACGCAGTATTTT.